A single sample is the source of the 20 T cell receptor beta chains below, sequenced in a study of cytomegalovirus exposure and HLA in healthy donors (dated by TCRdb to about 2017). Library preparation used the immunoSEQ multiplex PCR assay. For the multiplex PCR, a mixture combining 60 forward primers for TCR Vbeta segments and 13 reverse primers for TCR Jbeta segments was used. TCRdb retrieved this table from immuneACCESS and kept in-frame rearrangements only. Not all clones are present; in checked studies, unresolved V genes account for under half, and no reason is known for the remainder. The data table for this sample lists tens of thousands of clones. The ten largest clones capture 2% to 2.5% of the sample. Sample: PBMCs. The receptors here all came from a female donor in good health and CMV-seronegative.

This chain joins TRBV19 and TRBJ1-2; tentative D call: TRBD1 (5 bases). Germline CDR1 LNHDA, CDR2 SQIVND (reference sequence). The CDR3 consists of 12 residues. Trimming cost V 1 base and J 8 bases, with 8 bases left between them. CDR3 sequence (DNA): TGTGCCAGTAGTATAGGGGGCTGGGGCTACACCTTC. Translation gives CASSIGGWGYTF. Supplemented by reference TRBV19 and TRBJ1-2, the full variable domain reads DGGITQSPKYLFRKEGQNVTLSCEQNLNHDAMYWYRQDPGQGLRLIYYSQIVNDFQKGDIAEGYSVSREKKESFPLTVTSAQKNPTAFYLCASSIGGWGYTFGSGTRLTVV.

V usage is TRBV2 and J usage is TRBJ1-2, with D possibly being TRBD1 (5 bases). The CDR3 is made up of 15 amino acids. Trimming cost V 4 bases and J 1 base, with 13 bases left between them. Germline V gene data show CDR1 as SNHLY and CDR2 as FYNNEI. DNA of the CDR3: TGTGCCAGCAGTGGTTTGACAGAACTTAACTATGGCTACACCTTC. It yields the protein CASSGLTELNYGYTF.

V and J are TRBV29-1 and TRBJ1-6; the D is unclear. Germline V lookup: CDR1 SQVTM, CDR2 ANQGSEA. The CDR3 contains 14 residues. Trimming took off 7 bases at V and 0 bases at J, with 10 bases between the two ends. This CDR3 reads CSAERSSYNSPLHF. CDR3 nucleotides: TGCAGCGCCGAGCGGAGCTCCTATAATTCACCCCTCCACTTT. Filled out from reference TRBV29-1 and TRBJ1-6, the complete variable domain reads SAVISQKPSRDICQRGTSLTIQCQVDSQVTMMFWYRQQPGQSLTLIATANQGSEATYESGFVIDKFPISRPNLTFSTLTVSNMSPEDSSIYLCSAERSSYNSPLHFGNGTRLTVT.

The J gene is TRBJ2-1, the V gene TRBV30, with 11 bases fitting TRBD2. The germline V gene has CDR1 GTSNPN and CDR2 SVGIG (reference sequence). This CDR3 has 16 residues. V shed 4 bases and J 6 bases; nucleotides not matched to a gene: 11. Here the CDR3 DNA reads TGTGCCTGGAACGTGGTAGCGGGAGGGCCATTCAATGAGCAGTTCTTC. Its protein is CAWNVVAGGPFNEQFF.

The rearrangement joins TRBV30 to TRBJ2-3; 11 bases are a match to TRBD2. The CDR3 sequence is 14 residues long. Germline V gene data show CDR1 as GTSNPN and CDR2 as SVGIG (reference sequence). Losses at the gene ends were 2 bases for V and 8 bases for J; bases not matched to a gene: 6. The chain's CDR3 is CAWSRGLAGGTQYF. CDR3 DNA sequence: TGTGCCTGGAGTCGGGGTCTAGCGGGGGGTACGCAGTATTTT. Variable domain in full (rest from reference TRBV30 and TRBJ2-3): SQTIHQWPATLVQPVGSPLSLECTVEGTSNPNLYWYRQAAGRGLQLLFYSVGIGQISSEVPQNLSASRPQDRQFILSSKKLLLSDSGFYLCAWSRGLAGGTQYFGPGTRLTVL.

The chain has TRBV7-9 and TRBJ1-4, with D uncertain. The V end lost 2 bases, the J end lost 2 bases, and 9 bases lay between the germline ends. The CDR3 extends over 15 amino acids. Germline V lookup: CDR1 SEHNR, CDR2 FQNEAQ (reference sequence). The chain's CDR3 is CASSLNSETNEKLFF. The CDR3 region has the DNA TGTGCCAGCAGCTTAAATTCGGAGACTAATGAAAAACTGTTTTTT. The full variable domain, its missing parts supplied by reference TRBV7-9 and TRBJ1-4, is DTGVSQNPRHKITKRGQNVTFRCDPISEHNRLYWYRQTLGQGPEFLTYFQNEAQLEKSRLLSDRFSAERPKGSFSTLEIQRTEQGDSAMYLCASSLNSETNEKLFFGSGTQLSVL.

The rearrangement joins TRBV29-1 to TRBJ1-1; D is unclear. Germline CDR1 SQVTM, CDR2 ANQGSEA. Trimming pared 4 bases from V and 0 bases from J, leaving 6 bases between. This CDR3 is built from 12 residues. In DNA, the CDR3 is TGCAGCGTTGGCCTAATGAACACTGAAGCTTTCTTT. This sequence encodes CSVGLMNTEAFF. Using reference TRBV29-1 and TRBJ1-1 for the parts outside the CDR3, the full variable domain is SAVISQKPSRDICQRGTSLTIQCQVDSQVTMMFWYRQQPGQSLTLIATANQGSEATYESGFVIDKFPISRPNLTFSTLTVSNMSPEDSSIYLCSVGLMNTEAFFGQGTRLTVV.

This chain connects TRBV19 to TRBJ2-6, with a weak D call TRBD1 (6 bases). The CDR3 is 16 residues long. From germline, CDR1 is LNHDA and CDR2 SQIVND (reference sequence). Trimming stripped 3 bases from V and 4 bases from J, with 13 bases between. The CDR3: CASSMRGGKGANVLTF. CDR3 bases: TGTGCCAGTAGTATGCGAGGGGGTAAAGGGGCCAACGTCCTGACTTTC.

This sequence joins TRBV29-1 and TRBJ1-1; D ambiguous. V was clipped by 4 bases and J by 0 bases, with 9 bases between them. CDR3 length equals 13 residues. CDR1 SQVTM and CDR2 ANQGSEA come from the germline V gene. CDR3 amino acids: CSVARGVNTEAFF. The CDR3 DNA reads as TGCAGCGTTGCCCGGGGTGTGAACACTGAAGCTTTCTTT.

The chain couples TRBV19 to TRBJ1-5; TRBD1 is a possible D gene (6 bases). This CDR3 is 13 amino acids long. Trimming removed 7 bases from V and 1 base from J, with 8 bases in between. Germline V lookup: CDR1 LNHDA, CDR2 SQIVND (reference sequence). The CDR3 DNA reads TGTGCCAGTATCGGACAGAGCAATCAGCCCCAGCATTTT. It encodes CASIGQSNQPQHF.

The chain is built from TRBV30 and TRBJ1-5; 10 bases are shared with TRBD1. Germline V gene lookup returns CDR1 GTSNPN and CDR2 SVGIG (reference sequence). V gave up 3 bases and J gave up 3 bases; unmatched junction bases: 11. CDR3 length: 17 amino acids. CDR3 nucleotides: TGTGCCTGGAGGGGGGGTGGGACAGGGGAGAACAATCAGCCCCAGCATTTT. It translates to CAWRGGGTGENNQPQHF.

CDR3 sequence reads: CASSPSSGTGVNYGYTF. CDR3 nucleotides: TGTGCCAGTAGTCCATCGTCGGGGACAGGGGTTAACTATGGCTACACCTTC. The chain uses TRBV19 and TRBJ1-2, with 10 bases fitting TRBD1. The CDR3 runs 17 residues. Per germline, CDR1 LNHDA and CDR2 SQIVND (reference sequence). V shed 5 bases, J shed 1 base, and the junction held 10 bases outside the gene matches.

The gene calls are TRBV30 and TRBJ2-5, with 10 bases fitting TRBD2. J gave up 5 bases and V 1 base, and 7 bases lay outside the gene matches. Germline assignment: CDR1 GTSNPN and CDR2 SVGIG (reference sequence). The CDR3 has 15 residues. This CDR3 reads CAWSALAGVRETQYF. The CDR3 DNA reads TGTGCCTGGAGTGCTCTAGCGGGAGTTAGGGAGACCCAGTACTTC.

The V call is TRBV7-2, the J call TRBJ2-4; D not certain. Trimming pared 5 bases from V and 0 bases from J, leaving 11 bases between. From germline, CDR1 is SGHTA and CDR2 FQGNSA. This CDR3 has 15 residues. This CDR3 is CASSPSPGAKNIQYF. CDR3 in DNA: TGTGCCAGCAGCCCTTCCCCGGGAGCCAAAAACATTCAGTACTTC.

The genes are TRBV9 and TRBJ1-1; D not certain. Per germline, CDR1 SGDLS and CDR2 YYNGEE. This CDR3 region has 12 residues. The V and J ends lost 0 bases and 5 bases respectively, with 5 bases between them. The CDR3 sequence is CASSVAETEAFF. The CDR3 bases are TGTGCCAGCAGCGTAGCGGAGACTGAAGCTTTCTTT. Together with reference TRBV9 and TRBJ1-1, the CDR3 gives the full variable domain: DSGVTQTPKHLITATGQRVTLRCSPRSGDLSVYWYQQSLDQGLQFLIQYYNGEERAKGNILERFSAQQFPDLHSELNLSSLELGDSALYFCASSVAETEAFFGQGTRLTVV.

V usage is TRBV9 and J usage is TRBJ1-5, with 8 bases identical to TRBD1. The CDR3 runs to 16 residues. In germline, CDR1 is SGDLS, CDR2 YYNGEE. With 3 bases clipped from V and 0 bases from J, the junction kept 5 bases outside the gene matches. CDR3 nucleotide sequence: TGTGCCAGCAGCGGGGGGACAGGAGATAGCAATCAGCCCCAGCATTTT. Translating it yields CASSGGTGDSNQPQHF.

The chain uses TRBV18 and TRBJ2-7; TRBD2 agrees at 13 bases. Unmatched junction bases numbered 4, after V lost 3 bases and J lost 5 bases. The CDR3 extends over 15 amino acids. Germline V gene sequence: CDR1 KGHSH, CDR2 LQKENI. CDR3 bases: TGTGCCAGCTCACCCACTAGCGGGAGGGCCAACGAGCAGTACTTC. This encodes CASSPTSGRANEQYF.

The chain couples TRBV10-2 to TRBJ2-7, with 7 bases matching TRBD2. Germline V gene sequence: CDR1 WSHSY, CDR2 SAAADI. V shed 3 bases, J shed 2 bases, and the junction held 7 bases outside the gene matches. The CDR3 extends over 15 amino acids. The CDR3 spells CASSDHRTRAYEQYF. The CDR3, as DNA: TGCGCCAGCAGTGACCATAGGACTAGAGCCTACGAGCAGTACTTC.

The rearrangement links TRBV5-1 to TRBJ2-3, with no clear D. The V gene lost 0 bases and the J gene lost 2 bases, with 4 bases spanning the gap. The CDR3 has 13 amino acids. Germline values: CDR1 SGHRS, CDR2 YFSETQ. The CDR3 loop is CASSLGHTDTQYF. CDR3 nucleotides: TGCGCCAGCAGCTTGGGACACACAGATACGCAGTATTTT. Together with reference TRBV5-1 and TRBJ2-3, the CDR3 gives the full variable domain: KAGVTQTPRYLIKTRGQQVTLSCSPISGHRSVSWYQQTPGQGLQFLFEYFSETQRNKGNFPGRFSGRQFSNSRSEMNVSTLELGDSALYLCASSLGHTDTQYFGPGTRLTVL.

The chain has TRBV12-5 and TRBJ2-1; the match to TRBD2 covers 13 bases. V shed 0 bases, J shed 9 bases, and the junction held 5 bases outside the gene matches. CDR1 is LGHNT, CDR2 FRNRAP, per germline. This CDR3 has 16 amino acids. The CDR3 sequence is CASGLVTSGGAAEQFF. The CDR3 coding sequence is TGTGCTAGTGGTTTGGTTACTAGCGGGGGGGCAGCTGAGCAGTTCTTC.